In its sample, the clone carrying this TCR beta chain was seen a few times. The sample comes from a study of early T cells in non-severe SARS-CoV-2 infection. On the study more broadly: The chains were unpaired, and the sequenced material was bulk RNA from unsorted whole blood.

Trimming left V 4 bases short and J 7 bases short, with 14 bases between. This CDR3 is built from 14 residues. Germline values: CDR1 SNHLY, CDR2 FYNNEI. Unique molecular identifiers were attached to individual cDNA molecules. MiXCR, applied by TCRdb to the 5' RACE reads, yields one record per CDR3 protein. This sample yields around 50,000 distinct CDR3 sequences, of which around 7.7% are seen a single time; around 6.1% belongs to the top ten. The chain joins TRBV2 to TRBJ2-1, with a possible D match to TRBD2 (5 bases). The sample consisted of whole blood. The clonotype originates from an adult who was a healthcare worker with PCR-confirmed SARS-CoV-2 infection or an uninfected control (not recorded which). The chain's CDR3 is CASSVLAGGNEQFF. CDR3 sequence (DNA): TGTGCCAGCAGTGTCTTAGCTGGCGGGAATGAGCAGTTCTTC.